What follows is one T cell receptor (beta chain) and its context. This entry comes from a study of monozygotic twins with inflammatory bowel disease. Using the 5' RACE reads, TCRdb records one entry per CDR3 protein without DNA. This repertoire includes some 400,000 distinct CDR3 sequences. Per the germline V gene, CDR1 is SGHNT and CDR2 is YYREEE (reference sequence). The CDR3 covers 16 residues. V gene TRBV5-4 combines with J gene TRBJ1-6; no DNA is available, so the TRBD1 call from TCRdb remains unchecked. What was sequenced was blood. This sequence was found in a human donor with ulcerative colitis or Crohn's disease, or a healthy co-twin of an affected twin (not recorded which). CDR3 in amino acids: CASSPSDRGFGSPLHF.